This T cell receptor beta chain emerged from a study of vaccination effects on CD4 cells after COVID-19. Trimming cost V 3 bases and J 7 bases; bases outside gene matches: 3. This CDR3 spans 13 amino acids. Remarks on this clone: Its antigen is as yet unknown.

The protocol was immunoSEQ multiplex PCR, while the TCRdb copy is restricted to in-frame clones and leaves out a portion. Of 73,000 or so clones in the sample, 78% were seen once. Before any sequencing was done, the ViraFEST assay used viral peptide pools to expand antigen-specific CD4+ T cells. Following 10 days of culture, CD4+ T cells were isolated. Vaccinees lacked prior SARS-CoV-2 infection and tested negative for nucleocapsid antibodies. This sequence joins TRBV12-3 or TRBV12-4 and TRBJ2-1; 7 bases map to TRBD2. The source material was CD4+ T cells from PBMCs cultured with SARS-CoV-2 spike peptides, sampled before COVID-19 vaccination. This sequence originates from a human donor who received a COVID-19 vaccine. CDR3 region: CASSFVRGNEQFF. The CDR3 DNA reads TGTGCCAGCAGTTTTGTGCGGGGGAATGAGCAGTTCTTC.